One and the same sample provided the 12 T cell receptor beta chains below, sequenced in a study of blood T cell repertoires in COVID-19. Only in-frame clones appear in the TCRdb table, and some are missing; sequencing was by immunoSEQ multiplex PCR. The top ten clones hold 0.88% of a sample with some 120,000 clones, about 91% of them seen once. The sequencing sample was made of peripheral blood. These receptor sequences come from a woman aged 45-65 years with active or convalescent COVID-19.

This clone has only a few counts. This chain uses TRBV10-2 with TRBJ1-5; unclear D gene. Trimming took 8 bases from V and 0 from J, leaving 8 bases between them. CDR3 length: 13 residues. Looked up from germline, CDR1 is WSHSY and CDR2 is SAAADI. The CDR3 reads CASRRNSNQPQHF. CDR3 in DNA: TGCGCCAGCCGCAGGAATAGCAATCAGCCCCAGCATTTT.

The chain is built from TRBV5-5 and TRBJ2-2; D call uncertain. Germline CDR1 SGHKS, CDR2 YYEKEE (reference sequence). Trimming pared 3 bases from V and 0 bases from J, leaving 9 bases between. The CDR3 loop spans 15 amino acids. The CDR3 here is CASSSGVANTGELFF. Here the CDR3 DNA reads TGTGCCAGCAGCTCTGGAGTCGCGAACACCGGGGAGCTGTTTTTT.

This chain joins TRBV28 and TRBJ1-4; 8 nucleotides align to TRBD1. Germline CDR1 MDHEN, CDR2 SYDVKM. This CDR3 is built from 13 residues. Trimming at V came to 7 bases and at J to 16 bases, leaving 14 bases not matched to a gene. The chain's CDR3 is CASTTSRSGTGFF. In nucleotides, the CDR3 is TGTGCCAGCACTACCTCCAGGTCAGGGACAGGGTTTTTT.

The chain has TRBV25-1 and TRBJ1-1; D gene uncertain. Germline CDR1 and CDR2: MGHDK and SYGVNS. This CDR3 contains 14 residues. V was shortened by 5 bases and J by 2 bases, with 12 bases between the two germline ends. DNA of the CDR3: TGTGCCAGCAGTATCCTCGGAGAAAACACTGAAGCTTTCTTT. This sequence encodes CASSILGENTEAFF.

The CDR3 sequence is CASSGGGRQGDEQYF. In DNA form, the CDR3 reads TGTGCCAGCAGCGGCGGAGGGAGACAGGGCGACGAGCAGTACTTC. This chain joins TRBV11-3 and TRBJ2-7; weak D call: TRBD1 (7 bases). Germline values: CDR1 SGHNT, CDR2 YENEEA. The CDR3 is made up of 15 amino acids. V was clipped by 5 bases and J by 5 bases, with 19 bases between them.

This chain connects TRBV19 to TRBJ2-1, with 16 nucleotides matching TRBD2. The CDR3 is made up of 16 amino acids. V lost 7 bases, J lost 8 bases, and 8 bases stayed unmatched. From germline, CDR1 is LNHDA and CDR2 SQIVND (reference sequence). This CDR3 is CASMSPGTSGRDEQFF. The CDR3 coding sequence is TGTGCCAGTATGAGCCCCGGGACTAGCGGGAGGGATGAGCAGTTCTTC. The full variable domain, completed using reference TRBV19 and TRBJ2-1, is DGGITQSPKYLFRKEGQNVTLSCEQNLNHDAMYWYRQDPGQGLRLIYYSQIVNDFQKGDIAEGYSVSREKKESFPLTVTSAQKNPTAFYLCASMSPGTSGRDEQFFGPGTRLTVL.

This clone has only one observation. This chain joins TRBV3-1 (or the pseudogene TRBV3-2) and TRBJ2-3; 10 nucleotides align to TRBD2. This CDR3 comprises 16 residues. V was clipped by 1 base and J by 4 bases; unmatched bases: 5. Germline V CDR1 and CDR2: LGHDT, YNNKEL (reference sequence). CDR3 in DNA: TGTGCCAGCAGCCAAGGGGTAGCGGGAGGTGCAGATACGCAGTATTTT. It specifies CASSQGVAGGADTQYF.

The chain links TRBV3-1 (or the pseudogene TRBV3-2) to TRBJ2-1; 9 nucleotides align to TRBD2. Trimming at V came to 2 bases and at J to 15 bases, leaving 11 bases not matched to a gene. The germline V gene has CDR1 LGHDT and CDR2 YNNKEL (reference sequence). CDR3 length equals 14 residues. This chain's CDR3 is CASSQNSSGRNWFF. DNA of the CDR3: TGTGCCAGCAGCCAAAATTCGAGCGGGAGGAACTGGTTCTTC.

This clone was recorded only once. The gene calls are TRBV5-1 and TRBJ2-3; TRBD2 matches at 10 bases. The germline V gene has CDR1 SGHRS and CDR2 YFSETQ. J was trimmed by 3 bases and V by 3 bases; bases with no gene match: 7. This CDR3 has 16 amino acids. CDR3 DNA: TGCGCCAGCAGCTCCCCTAGCGGGAGTGGGACAGATACGCAGTATTTT. Translation gives CASSSPSGSGTDTQYF.

The rearrangement joins TRBV7-8 to TRBJ1-4; TRBD1 might be the D (5 bases). The CDR3 has 14 amino acids. The ends were cut back, 5 bases at V and 2 bases at J, with 9 bases in the middle. CDR1 SGHVS and CDR2 FQNEAQ come from the germline V gene. The CDR3, as DNA: TGTGCCAGCAGCCAGACAGCCACTAATGAAAAACTGTTTTTT. Translated: CASSQTATNEKLFF.

This clone has only one observation. The chain recombines TRBV6-1 with TRBJ2-3, with TRBD2 identical over 7 bases. The germline CDR1 and CDR2 sequences are MNHNS and SASEGT. The V segment lost 5 bases and the J segment 4 bases; nucleotides outside the gene matches: 6. The CDR3 has 14 amino acids. CDR3 sequence reads: CASSYRAGADTQYF. Written as DNA, the CDR3 is TGTGCCAGCAGTTATAGGGCGGGGGCAGATACGCAGTATTTT.

A word on this clone: The junction does not match germline at one end; this may be a read error. The chain is built from TRBV29-1 and TRBJ2-6, with 11 bases aligning to TRBD1. The germline V gene has CDR1 SQVTM and CDR2 ANQGSEA. CDR3 length equals 15 residues. The CDR3 nucleotides are TGCAGCGTGGAAGGACAGGGGGCCGGGGCCAACGTCCTGACTTTC. It encodes CSVEGQGAGANVLTF.